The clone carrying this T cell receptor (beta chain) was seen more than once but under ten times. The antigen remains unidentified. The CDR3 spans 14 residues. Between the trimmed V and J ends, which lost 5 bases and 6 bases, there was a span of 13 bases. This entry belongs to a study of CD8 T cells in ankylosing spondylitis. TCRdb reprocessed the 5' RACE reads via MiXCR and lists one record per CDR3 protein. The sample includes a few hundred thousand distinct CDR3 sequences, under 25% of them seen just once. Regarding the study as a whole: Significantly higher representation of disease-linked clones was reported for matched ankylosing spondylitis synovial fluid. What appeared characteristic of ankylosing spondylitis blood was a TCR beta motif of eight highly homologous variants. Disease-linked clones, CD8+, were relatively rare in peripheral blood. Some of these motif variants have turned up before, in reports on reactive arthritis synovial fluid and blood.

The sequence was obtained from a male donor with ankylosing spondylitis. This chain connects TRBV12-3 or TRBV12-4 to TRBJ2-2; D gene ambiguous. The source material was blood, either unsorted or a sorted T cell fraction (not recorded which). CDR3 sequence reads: CASSPFNGAGELFF. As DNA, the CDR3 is TGTGCCAGCAGTCCCTTCAATGGGGCCGGGGAGCTGTTTTTT.